The source of this TCR beta chain is a study of CD8+ T cells in alopecia areata. Findings of the study overall: In blood and scalp, many expanded lesional clones persisted during tofacitinib.

Germline V gene lookup returns CDR1 SEHNR and CDR2 FQNEAQ (reference sequence). The V gene lost 5 bases and the J gene lost 12 bases, with 8 bases spanning the gap. The CDR3 has 11 amino acids. A remark on this clone: Antigen: not known.

After isolation, RNA underwent reverse transcription to generate cDNA as the sequencing template. Sequenced by immunoSEQ multiplex PCR; TCRdb stores in-frame clones only, minus some. The sample has 180,000 or so clones, 58% seen once. The treatment is: oral pan-JAK inhibitor, 5-10 mg twice daily. From alopecia areata patients, lesional scalp punch biopsies and peripheral blood were collected. The V call is TRBV7-9, the J call TRBJ2-6; no definite D call. This receptor was identified in a human donor with alopecia areata. Sequenced here: CD4+ T cells sorted from blood, sampled at approximately week 56, from a patient treated with tofacitinib. The CDR3 sequence: CASSPSSVLTF. The CDR3 coding sequence is TGTGCCAGCAGCCCCTCCTCCGTCCTGACTTTC.